These T cell receptor beta chains were read from a single sample in a study of shared clonotypes between healthy human individuals. Some clones are missing from TCRdb's copy, which holds only in-frame ones; the method was immunoSEQ multiplex PCR. The repertoire has about 580,000 clones, nearly 98% of them found once; the top ten carry roughly 0.29%. Sequenced material: naive CD8+ T cells sorted from blood. These receptors were obtained from a young man in good health. Each CDR3 is given with its conserved first and last residue. Each record gives: V gene, D gene, J gene, clone size, CDR3 DNA, CDR3 protein. D genes are given only for firm matches. The size entry is marked missing in some rows and otherwise reads once, few, many or a size class.

V gene: TRBV29-1
D gene: TRBD1
J gene: TRBJ1-2
clone size: NA
CDR3 DNA: TGCAGCGACGGACAGGGCCTCCTCTGGGGCTACACCTTC
CDR3 protein: CSDGQGLLWGYTF

V gene: TRBV11-2
D gene: NA
J gene: TRBJ2-7
clone size: NA
CDR3 DNA: TGTGCCAGCAGCTCTATTATACAAAGCTCCTACGAGCAGTACTTC
CDR3 protein: CASSSIIQSSYEQYF

V gene: TRBV29-1
D gene: TRBD1
J gene: TRBJ2-7
clone size: NA
CDR3 DNA: TGCAGCGTTGAAGGAACGGTCATTTCGAAGGGACAGGGGGGGTACGAGCAGTACTTC
CDR3 protein: CSVEGTVISKGQGGYEQYF

V gene: TRBV7-9
D gene: TRBD1
J gene: TRBJ1-2
clone size: NA
CDR3 DNA: TGTGCCAGCAGCTTCCCGGGACAGTATAAAGGCTACACCTTC
CDR3 protein: CASSFPGQYKGYTF

V gene: TRBV7-8
D gene: TRBD1
J gene: TRBJ2-7
clone size: NA
CDR3 DNA: TGTGCCAGCAGCGGAGGACAGGGGCCCCTTCTTCTGTCGGAGCAGTACTTC
CDR3 protein: CASSGGQGPLLLSEQYF

V gene: TRBV28
D gene: NA
J gene: TRBJ2-7
clone size: NA
CDR3 DNA: TGTGCCAGCAGTGGGGACGGGGGACTCTCCTACGAGCAGTACTTC
CDR3 protein: CASSGDGGLSYEQYF

V gene: TRBV18
D gene: NA
J gene: TRBJ1-1
clone size: NA
CDR3 DNA: TGTGCCAGCTCACCGAGTGTAGATGAAGCTTTCTTT
CDR3 protein: CASSPSVDEAFF

V gene: TRBV14
D gene: NA
J gene: TRBJ2-2
clone size: NA
CDR3 DNA: TGTGCCAGGGGAGAGGACGGTTCGGACACCGGGGAGCTGTTTTTT
CDR3 protein: CARGEDGSDTGELFF

V gene: TRBV5-5
D gene: NA
J gene: TRBJ1-5
clone size: NA
CDR3 DNA: TGTGCCAGCAGCTTGGGGCAGAACAATCAGCCCCAGCATTTT
CDR3 protein: CASSLGQNNQPQHF

V gene: TRBV7-9
D gene: TRBD1
J gene: TRBJ1-2
clone size: NA
CDR3 DNA: TGTGCCAGCAGCGGAAGGGACAGTGGAATAAGAGTTACTAACTATGGCTACACCTTC
CDR3 protein: CASSGRDSGIRVTNYGYTF

V gene: TRBV5-4
D gene: NA
J gene: TRBJ2-7
clone size: NA
CDR3 DNA: TGTGCCAGCAGCCTCGAGCCGGAGGGGATTTCCTACGAGCAGTACTTC
CDR3 protein: CASSLEPEGISYEQYF

V gene: TRBV7-9
D gene: TRBD1
J gene: TRBJ1-1
clone size: NA
CDR3 DNA: TGTGCCAGCAGTTCTAGGACAGGGGAGTATGCTGAAGCTTTCTTT
CDR3 protein: CASSSRTGEYAEAFF

V gene: TRBV6-5
D gene: NA
J gene: TRBJ2-6
clone size: NA
CDR3 DNA: TGTGCCAGCAGAGGGGTGAGGGCTGGGGCCAACGTCCTGACTTTC
CDR3 protein: CASRGVRAGANVLTF

V gene: TRBV1
D gene: NA
J gene: TRBJ1-2
clone size: NA
CDR3 DNA: TGCACCAGCAGGCCGTTTCAGGGCTACACCTTC
CDR3 protein: CTSRPFQGYTF

V gene: TRBV28
D gene: NA
J gene: TRBJ2-3
clone size: NA
CDR3 DNA: TGTGCCAGCAGCCCACGCCGACTTCGGTATTTT
CDR3 protein: CASSPRRLRYF

V gene: TRBV6-5
D gene: TRBD2
J gene: TRBJ2-5
clone size: NA
CDR3 DNA: TGTGCCAGCAGTTACTCGGGCGGGAGAAAGCAAGAGACCCAGTACTTC
CDR3 protein: CASSYSGGRKQETQYF

V gene: TRBV7-8
D gene: TRBD2
J gene: TRBJ2-1
clone size: NA
CDR3 DNA: TGTGCCAGCAGCTTCCGGACTAGCGGGAGGGAATTATACAATGAGCAGTTCTTC
CDR3 protein: CASSFRTSGRELYNEQFF

V gene: TRBV28
D gene: NA
J gene: TRBJ2-7
clone size: NA
CDR3 DNA: TGTGCCAGCAGTCCTCGACTAGAGGACTACGAGCAGTACTTC
CDR3 protein: CASSPRLEDYEQYF

V gene: TRBV4-1
D gene: NA
J gene: TRBJ2-3
clone size: once
CDR3 DNA: TGCGCCAGCAGCCAAGATCCAGGCCCGAGTAGCACAGATACGCAGTATTTT
CDR3 protein: CASSQDPGPSSTDTQYF

V gene: TRBV7-9
D gene: NA
J gene: TRBJ2-2
clone size: NA
CDR3 DNA: TGTGCCAGCAGCTCCGGGGGCGGCGGGGAGCTGTTTTTT
CDR3 protein: CASSSGGGGELFF

V gene: TRBV28
D gene: TRBD1
J gene: TRBJ2-7
clone size: NA
CDR3 DNA: TGTGCCAGCAGTTTGGGACAGGGGGCGTCATTCTACGAGCAGTACTTC
CDR3 protein: CASSLGQGASFYEQYF

V gene: TRBV11-3
D gene: TRBD1
J gene: TRBJ2-2
clone size: NA
CDR3 DNA: TGTGCCAGCAGCTTGGACAGGGGATCCGGGGAGCTGTTTTTT
CDR3 protein: CASSLDRGSGELFF

V gene: TRBV14
D gene: TRBD2
J gene: TRBJ2-1
clone size: NA
CDR3 DNA: TGTGCCAGCAGTCCCACAGGACTAGCGGTTTCCAATGAGCAGTTCTTC
CDR3 protein: CASSPTGLAVSNEQFF

V gene: TRBV7-8
D gene: NA
J gene: TRBJ1-1
clone size: NA
CDR3 DNA: TGTGCCAGCAGCTTAGCCTACCACGACAGCTACACTGAAGCTTTCTTT
CDR3 protein: CASSLAYHDSYTEAFF

V gene: TRBV21-1
D gene: NA
J gene: TRBJ2-1
clone size: many
CDR3 DNA: TGTGCCAGCAGCAAAGGTCCAGGACCATCCTACAATGAGCAGTTCTTC
CDR3 protein: CASSKGPGPSYNEQFF

V gene: TRBV11-3
D gene: NA
J gene: TRBJ2-3
clone size: NA
CDR3 DNA: TGTGCCACCGACTCAGGGGATACGCAGTATTTT
CDR3 protein: CATDSGDTQYF

V gene: TRBV6-6
D gene: NA
J gene: TRBJ1-1
clone size: NA
CDR3 DNA: TGTGCCAGCAGTACAGGGCAAACTGAAGCTTTCTTT
CDR3 protein: CASSTGQTEAFF

V gene: TRBV9
D gene: NA
J gene: TRBJ1-5
clone size: NA
CDR3 DNA: TGTGCCAGCAGTAGGGGAGGCAATCAGCCCCAGCATTTT
CDR3 protein: CASSRGGNQPQHF

V gene: TRBV5-5
D gene: NA
J gene: TRBJ1-5
clone size: once
CDR3 DNA: TGTGCCAGCAGCTCGACAGACCCCAATCAGCCCCAGCATTTT
CDR3 protein: CASSSTDPNQPQHF

V gene: TRBV7-8
D gene: NA
J gene: TRBJ1-2
clone size: NA
CDR3 DNA: TGTGCCAGCAGCTTAGCGAGCGGGAAGGGGTCCTATGGCTACACCTTC
CDR3 protein: CASSLASGKGSYGYTF

V gene: TRBV13
D gene: NA
J gene: TRBJ2-2
clone size: NA
CDR3 DNA: TGTGCCAGCAGCCCCCAGGGGTTCACGAACACCGGGGAGCTGTTTTTT
CDR3 protein: CASSPQGFTNTGELFF

V gene: TRBV6-1
D gene: NA
J gene: TRBJ1-2
clone size: NA
CDR3 DNA: TGTGCCAGCAGTGACGAAATTGCTAACTATGGCTACACCTTC
CDR3 protein: CASSDEIANYGYTF

V gene: TRBV29-1
D gene: TRBD1
J gene: TRBJ2-7
clone size: NA
CDR3 DNA: TGCAGCGCTAGGGACAGGGGAGCCTACGAGCAGTACTTC
CDR3 protein: CSARDRGAYEQYF

V gene: TRBV13
D gene: NA
J gene: TRBJ2-1
clone size: NA
CDR3 DNA: TGTGCCAGCAGCTTAGACCCAGGGGCAAATGAGCAGTTCTTC
CDR3 protein: CASSLDPGANEQFF

V gene: TRBV2
D gene: TRBD2
J gene: TRBJ2-7
clone size: NA
CDR3 DNA: TGTGCCGTCGGAGGGAGGGAAGCCTACGAGCAGTACTTC
CDR3 protein: CAVGGREAYEQYF

V gene: TRBV7-9
D gene: NA
J gene: TRBJ2-2
clone size: NA
CDR3 DNA: TGTGCCAGCAGCCCTGGGGGCTCCGGGGAGCTGTTTTTT
CDR3 protein: CASSPGGSGELFF

V gene: TRBV30
D gene: NA
J gene: TRBJ2-3
clone size: NA
CDR3 DNA: TGTGCCTGGAGTGGTCTACAGGATCGGGACACAGATACGCAGTATTTT
CDR3 protein: CAWSGLQDRDTDTQYF